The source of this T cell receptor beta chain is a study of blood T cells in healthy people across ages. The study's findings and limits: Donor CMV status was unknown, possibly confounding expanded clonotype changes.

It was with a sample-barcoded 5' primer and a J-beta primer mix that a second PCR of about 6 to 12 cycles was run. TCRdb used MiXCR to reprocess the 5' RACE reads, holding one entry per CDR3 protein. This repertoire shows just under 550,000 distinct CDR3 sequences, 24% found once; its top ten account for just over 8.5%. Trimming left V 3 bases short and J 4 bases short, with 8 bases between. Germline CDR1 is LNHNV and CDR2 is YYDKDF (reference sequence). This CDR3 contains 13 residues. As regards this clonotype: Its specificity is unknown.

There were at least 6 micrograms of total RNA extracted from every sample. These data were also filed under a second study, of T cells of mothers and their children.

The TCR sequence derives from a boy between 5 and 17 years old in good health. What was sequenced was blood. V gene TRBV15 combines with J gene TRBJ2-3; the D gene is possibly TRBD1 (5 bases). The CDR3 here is CATSRGLPDTQYF. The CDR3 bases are TGTGCCACCAGCAGGGGGCTTCCAGATACGCAGTATTTT.